This TCR beta chain was obtained from a study of T cells after yellow fever vaccination (dated by TCRdb to between 2017 and 2020). Context from the whole study: The SMART-Seq v4 Ultra Low Input RNA kit was used to prepare libraries from fractions with low cell numbers. To follow T-cell clones before and after both primary and booster YFV17D yellow fever vaccination, bulk TCR alpha and beta repertoires underwent longitudinal sequencing. Two healthy male donors, one aged 18 to 30 and one aged 30 to 40 years, made up the cohort. Bulk PBMC replicates and cell subsets were isolated from blood drawn at multiple timepoints before and after both primary and secondary immunization. Overall study results and their limits: A small fraction of clonotypes showed up in both the CD4 and CD8 compartments, probably as a result of convergent recombination. The secondary T-cell response was weaker than the primary response but faster, peaking on day 5 instead of day 15. Only a couple of donors were included in the study, so the extent to which the findings can be generalized is limited. Because abundant contaminating clonotypes from the bulk population could be contained in FACS-sorted repertoires, computational filtering was required. Most clones expanded after primary vaccination (approximately 95% of CD4 and roughly 88% of CD8) were re-detected after the booster, suggesting that broad memory maintenance occurred.

The treatment or condition tag for this specimen amounts to: live attenuated yellow fever vaccine strain. At each blood-draw timepoint, two biological replicates of bulk PBMCs were obtained. A standard Ficoll-Paque protocol was used to isolate PBMCs from peripheral blood. TriZol was used to extract RNA from bulk PBMCs, from CD4 and CD8 fractions, and from dextramer-positive and dextramer-negative fractions. The CDR3 sequence holds 14 residues, the cysteine and phenylalanine included. Just CDR3 DNA is preserved here, 42 bases in frame from base 1. Between the V and J ends, shortened by 5 bases and 3 bases respectively, the junction contains 14 bases. CDR1 and CDR2 (DFQATT, SNEGSKA) derive from the germline V gene (reference sequence). TCR cDNA was made using 5'RACE template switching, a step that added a universal primer site and unique molecular identifiers. Priming of cDNA synthesis was performed from both the TCR alpha and TCR beta constant segments. Two PCR steps were used to amplify libraries, with sample barcodes and sequencing adapters being added in the second step. Sequencing of libraries was done on Illumina HiSeq 2500 (2x100 bp) or NovaSeq (2x150 bp). In the source study's methods: Reads were demultiplexed and collapsed into UMI consensus sequences with MIGEC, and V(D)J alignment was performed with MiXCR. Clonotypes responding to the vaccine were identified with edgeR on replicate PBMC samples, with the criteria of FDR below 0.01 and a log2 fold change above 5 up to day 15. Each bulk clonotype received a CD4 or CD8 identity based on whether the sequenced CD4 or CD8 repertoire contained that clonotype at higher abundance. TCRdb passed the public sequencing reads through fastp at Q25 and MiXCR, retaining productive beta sequences. Each entry is one CDR3 protein sequence, shown with its most common DNA and genes. What appears here as the V and J calls and clone size reflects TCRdb's work, not the paper's. This sample lists 450,000 to 600,000 distinct CDR3 sequences; about 14% were detected once. Together, the top ten hold over 12% of the sample.

About this clonotype itself: Its antigen remains unidentified. Per-base qualities were not stored, and no clone one base away is much larger.

This specimen was PBMCs, taken on the day of the yellow fever booster vaccination. The sequence derives from a man aged 25-40 years who received the YFV17D yellow fever vaccine. Recombination connected TRBV20-1 to TRBJ1-5; TRBD1 is perhaps the D gene, given 6 matching bases. The CDR3 reads as follows: CSASPGHNNQPQHF. The DNA reads as follows: TGCAGTGCTTCACCGGGACACAACAATCAGCCCCAGCATTTT.